This T cell receptor (beta chain) was identified during a study of chemoradiotherapy in HPV16-positive cancers. The study's findings and limits: For HPV16-positive patients, expanding HPV-responsive T cells associated with longer recurrence-free survival. HPV-specific T cells were functionally defined from only a couple of HPV16-positive patients. Candidate HPV-specific clones and E7-related TCR motifs grew in tumor during treatment.

Remarks on this clone: The antigen is not known.

CDR3 size: 14 residues. V was pared by 7 bases and J by 8 bases, with 18 bases between. Germline-derived CDR1 and CDR2 are SQVTM and ANQGSEA. Repeated repertoire sampling spanned the course of chemoradiotherapy. Here immunoSEQ multiplex PCR was the method, and the copy in TCRdb shows in-frame clones only, minus some. Of 1,000 or so clones listed, 90% to 95% are singletons. The chain combines TRBV29-1 with TRBJ1-6, with unresolved D. The clonotype originates from a human donor with HPV-associated anogenital cancer. This sample comprised tumor tissue, obtained from a patient who underwent chemoradiotherapy. This chain's CDR3 is CSASLGPTDSPLHF. For the CDR3, the DNA is TGCAGCGCCTCTCTAGGGCCAACGGATTCACCCCTCCACTTT.